These T cell receptor beta chains were read from a single sample in a study of CD8 T cells in ankylosing spondylitis. Using its own MiXCR run on the 5' RACE reads, TCRdb lists one record per CDR3 protein. The table lists roughly 130,000 distinct CDR3 sequences, roughly an eighth of them singletons, with 2.5% to 3% in the top ten. Sequenced input: blood, either unsorted or a sorted T cell fraction (not recorded which). These receptor sequences come from a female donor with ankylosing spondylitis or in good health (not recorded which). The CDR3 runs from the conserved cysteine through the conserved F or W. A D gene is named only where the DNA matches it firmly. The listing skips clone size in some rows; elsewhere it reads once, few, many or a size class.

>TRBV7-8|-|-|TRBJ2-7
TGTGCCAGCAGCGCTCACTTCCCGGGCAACTACGAGCAGTACTTC
CASSAHFPGNYEQYF
>TRBV7-8|TRBD2|-|TRBJ2-2
TGTGCCAGCAGCTTAGCGAATGCGGGAGTCCCCGGGGAGCTGTTTTTT
CASSLANAGVPGELFF
>TRBV20-1|TRBD1|-|TRBJ2-7
TGCAGTGCTGTTGGGACAGAACGAGCCTACGAGCAGTACTTC
CSAVGTERAYEQYF
>TRBV7-2|TRBD2|few|TRBJ2-2
TGTGCCAGCAGCTTAGCCCTAGCGGGAAAGCTCGGGAGCGGGGAGCTGTTTTTT
CASSLALAGKLGSGELFF
>TRBV11-1|-|many|TRBJ2-7
TGTGCCAGCAGCTCCGCCTTATGGGGTAGCCCTCTATCCTACGAGCAGTACTTC
CASSSALWGSPLSYEQYF
>TRBV3-1|-|-|TRBJ2-1
TGTGCCACCACCCAAGATATGGTAGAGCGTACCGACAATGAGCAGTTCTTC
CATTQDMVERTDNEQFF
>TRBV12-3/TRBV12-4|-|many|TRBJ2-1
TGTGCCAGCAGTTTAGCGAAAAATGAGCAGTTCTTC
CASSLAKNEQFF
>TRBV7-3|-|many|TRBJ2-3
TGTGCCAGCAGCTTAGGGCGGGGATTTGGAGATACGCAGTATTTT
CASSLGRGFGDTQYF
>TRBV20-1|TRBD1|-|TRBJ2-7
TGCAGTGCTAGAGAAACGCGTCCGGGACAGAACGAGCAGTACTTC
CSARETRPGQNEQYF
>TRBV6-1|TRBD2|few|TRBJ2-1
TGTGCCAGCAGGCCTCTAGCGGGTTCCCACAATGAGCAGTTCTTC
CASRPLAGSHNEQFF
>TRBV5-1|TRBD1|many|TRBJ2-5
TGCGCCAGCAGCCTGGGACAGGGATCTGGGACCCAGTACTTC
CASSLGQGSGTQYF
>TRBV11-3|TRBD2|few|TRBJ2-5
TGTGCCAGCAGCCCTGGACTAGCGTCAAAAGAGACCCAGTACTTC
CASSPGLASKETQYF
>TRBV20-1|-|-|TRBJ2-7
TGCAGTGCTAGAGATCGCAGGGCCAGGGAGCAGTACTTC
CSARDRRAREQYF
>TRBV7-2|-|-|TRBJ2-7
TGTGCCAGCAGCTTCTTCTCTGGACCTAGCTCCTACGAGCAGTACTTC
CASSFFSGPSSYEQYF
>TRBV18|-|few|TRBJ1-6
TGTGCCAGCTCACCCCGGGGCTTTTCACCCCTCCACTTT
CASSPRGFSPLHF
>TRBV18|TRBD2|-|TRBJ2-1
TGTGCCAGCTCACCACCATTGACACTAGCGGGAAACAATGAGCAGTTCTTC
CASSPPLTLAGNNEQFF
>TRBV4-2|-|-|TRBJ2-1
TGTGCCAGCAGCCAACGGAACTACAATGAGCAGTTCTTC
CASSQRNYNEQFF
>TRBV7-2|-|many|TRBJ2-2
TGTGCCAGCAGTCGGACAGCGAACACCGGGGAGCTGTTTTTT
CASSRTANTGELFF
>TRBV10-3|-|-|TRBJ2-3
TGTGCCATCAGTGGAGAGGATGGGACACACACGGATACGCAGTATTTT
CAISGEDGTHTDTQYF
>TRBV18|-|many|TRBJ1-1
TGTGCCAGCTCTCCAGACGGGCGCACTGAAGCTTTCTTT
CASSPDGRTEAFF
>TRBV27|-|many|TRBJ2-3
TGTGCCAGCAGTTTGAGGCGGGCCGGAGATACGCAGTATTTT
CASSLRRAGDTQYF
>TRBV12-3/TRBV12-4|-|many|TRBJ1-6
TGTGCCAGCAGTTCAAGGGCGGGGAACAATTCACCCCTCCACTTT
CASSSRAGNNSPLHF
>TRBV29-1|-|many|TRBJ1-1
TGCAGCGTTGGGGGTGGGGCAGGATGGACTGAAGCTTTCTTT
CSVGGGAGWTEAFF
>TRBV7-2|-|-|TRBJ1-4
TGTGCCAGCAGCTTAATTGGGGCGGGTGAAAAACTGTTTTTT
CASSLIGAGEKLFF
>TRBV20-1|-|many|TRBJ1-5
TGCAGTGCTAGTTCCCAGGGTGCTCAGCCCCAGCATTTT
CSASSQGAQPQHF
>TRBV10-3|-|many|TRBJ2-7
TGTGCCATTAGCTCTTACTACGAGCAGTACTTC
CAISSYYEQYF
>TRBV7-9|-|many|TRBJ2-1
TGTGCCAGCAGCCCGGACTTCAATGAGCAGTTCTTC
CASSPDFNEQFF
>TRBV6-5|TRBD2|many|TRBJ2-1
TGTGCCAGCAGTTCCTCGGCGGGGGGCCGCTACAATGAGCAGTTCTTC
CASSSSAGGRYNEQFF